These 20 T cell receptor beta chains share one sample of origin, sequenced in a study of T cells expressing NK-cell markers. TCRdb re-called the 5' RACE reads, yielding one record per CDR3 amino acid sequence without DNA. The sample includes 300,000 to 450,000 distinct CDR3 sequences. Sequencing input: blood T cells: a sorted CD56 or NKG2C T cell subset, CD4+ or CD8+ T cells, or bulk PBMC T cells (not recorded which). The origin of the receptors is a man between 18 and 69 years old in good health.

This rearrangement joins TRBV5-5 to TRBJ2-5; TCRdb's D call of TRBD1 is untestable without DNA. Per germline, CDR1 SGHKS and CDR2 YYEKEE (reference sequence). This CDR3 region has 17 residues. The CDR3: CASSLVRTGRIRETQYF.

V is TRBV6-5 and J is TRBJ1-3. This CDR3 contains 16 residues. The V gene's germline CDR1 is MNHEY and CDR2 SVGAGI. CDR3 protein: CASSYSFSVSGNTIYF.

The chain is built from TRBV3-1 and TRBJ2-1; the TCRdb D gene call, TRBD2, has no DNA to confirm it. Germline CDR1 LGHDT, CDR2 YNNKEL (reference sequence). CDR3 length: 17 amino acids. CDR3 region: CASSQDQVTRGGGEQFF.

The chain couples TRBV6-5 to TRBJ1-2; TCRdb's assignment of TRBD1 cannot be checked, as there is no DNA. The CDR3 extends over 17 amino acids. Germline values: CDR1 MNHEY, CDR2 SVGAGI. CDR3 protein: CASSYFDPGRGAYGYTF.

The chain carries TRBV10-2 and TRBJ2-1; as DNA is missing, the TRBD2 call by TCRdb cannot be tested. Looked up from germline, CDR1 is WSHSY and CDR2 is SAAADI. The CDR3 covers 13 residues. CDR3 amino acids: CASSGGAINEQFF.

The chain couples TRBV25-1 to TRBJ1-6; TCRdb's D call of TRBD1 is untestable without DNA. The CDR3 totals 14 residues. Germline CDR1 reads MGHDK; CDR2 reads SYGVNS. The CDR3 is CASSELNRNSPLHF.

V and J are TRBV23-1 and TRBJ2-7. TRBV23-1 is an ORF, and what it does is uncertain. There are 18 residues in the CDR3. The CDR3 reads CASSQSISVRVRSYEQYF.

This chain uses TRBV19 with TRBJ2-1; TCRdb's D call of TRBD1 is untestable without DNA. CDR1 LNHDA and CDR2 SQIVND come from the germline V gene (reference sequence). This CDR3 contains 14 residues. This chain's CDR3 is CASSWAVLVDEQFF. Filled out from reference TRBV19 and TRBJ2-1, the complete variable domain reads DGGITQSPKYLFRKEGQNVTLSCEQNLNHDAMYWYRQDPGQGLRLIYYSQIVNDFQKGDIAEGYSVSREKKESFPLTVTSAQKNPTAFYLCASSWAVLVDEQFFGPGTRLTVL.

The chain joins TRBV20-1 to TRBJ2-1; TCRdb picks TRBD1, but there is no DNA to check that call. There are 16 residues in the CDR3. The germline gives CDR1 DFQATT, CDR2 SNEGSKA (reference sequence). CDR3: CSAEGRGGGLNNEQFF.

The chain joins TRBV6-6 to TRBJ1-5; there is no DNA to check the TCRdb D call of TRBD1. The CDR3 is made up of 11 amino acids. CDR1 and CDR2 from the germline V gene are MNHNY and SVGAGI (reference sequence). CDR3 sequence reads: CASRELQGEHF.

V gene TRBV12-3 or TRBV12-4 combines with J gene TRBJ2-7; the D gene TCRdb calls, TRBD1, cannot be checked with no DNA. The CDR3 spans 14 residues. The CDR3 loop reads CASSTGTGYYEQYF.

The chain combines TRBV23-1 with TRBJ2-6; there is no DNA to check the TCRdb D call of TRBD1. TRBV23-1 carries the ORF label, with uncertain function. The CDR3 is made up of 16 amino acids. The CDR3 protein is CASRTRPVTGANVLTF.

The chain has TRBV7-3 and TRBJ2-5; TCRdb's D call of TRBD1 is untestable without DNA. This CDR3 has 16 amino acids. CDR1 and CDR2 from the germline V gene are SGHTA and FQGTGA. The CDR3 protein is CASSLMASGAQETQYF.

CDR3 protein: CAISDRGISGDTEAFF. The chain recombines TRBV10-3 with TRBJ1-1; without DNA, the TCRdb call of TRBD1 cannot be checked. Germline CDR1 ENHRY, CDR2 SYGVKD. The CDR3 consists of 16 residues.

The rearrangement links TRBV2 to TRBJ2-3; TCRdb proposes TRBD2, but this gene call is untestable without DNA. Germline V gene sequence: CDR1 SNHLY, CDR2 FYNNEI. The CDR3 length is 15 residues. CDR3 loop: CASSWDQSRTDTQYF.

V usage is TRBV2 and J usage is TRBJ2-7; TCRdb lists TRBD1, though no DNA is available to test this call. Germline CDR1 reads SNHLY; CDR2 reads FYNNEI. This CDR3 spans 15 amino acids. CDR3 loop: CASKRGTGNKYEQYF.

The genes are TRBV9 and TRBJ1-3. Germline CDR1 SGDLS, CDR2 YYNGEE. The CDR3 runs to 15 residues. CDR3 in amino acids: CASSVEGVPGNTIYF.

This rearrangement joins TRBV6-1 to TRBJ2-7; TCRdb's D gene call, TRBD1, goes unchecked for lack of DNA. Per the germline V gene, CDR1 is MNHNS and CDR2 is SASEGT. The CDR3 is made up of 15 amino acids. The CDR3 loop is CASSRDRMTYYEQYF.

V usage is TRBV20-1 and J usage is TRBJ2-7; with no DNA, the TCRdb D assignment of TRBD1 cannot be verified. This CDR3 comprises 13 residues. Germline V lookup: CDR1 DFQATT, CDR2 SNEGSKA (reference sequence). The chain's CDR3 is CSAPKDGGTEQYF.

The CDR3: CASSLKRSGGASSYNEQFF. This chain links TRBV5-1 with TRBJ2-1; the D call of TRBD2 rests on TCRdb alone, since no DNA is present to check it. The CDR3 covers 19 residues. Germline V gives CDR1 SGHRS, CDR2 YFSETQ.